A selection of T cell receptor beta chains follows, all from one sample in a study of blood T cell repertoires in COVID-19. TCRdb keeps only in-frame clones here, not all; method: immunoSEQ multiplex PCR. The sample holds roughly 380,000 clones, roughly 90% seen once. The sequenced sample consisted of peripheral blood. The source of these receptors is a middle-aged woman with COVID-19, enrolled during active disease. Each CDR3 is given with its conserved first and last residue. A D gene is named only where the DNA matches it firmly. Only part of the rows carry a size: once, few, many, or a class if the clone is expanded.

d_gene	v_gene	j_gene	abundance	CDR3nt	CDR3aa
.	TRBV10-3	TRBJ2-7	few	TGTGCCATCAGGCAAACAGGGAGCTCCTACGAGCAGTACTTC	CAIRQTGSSYEQYF
.	TRBV29-1	TRBJ1-2	.	TGCAGCGTTGAGGGGGGGGTCTATGGCTACACCTTC	CSVEGGVYGYTF
.	TRBV21-1	TRBJ2-5	once	TGTGCCAGCAGTCCGCTAGGGACTAGCGGAGTAGTGTACCAAGAGACCCAGTACTTC	CASSPLGTSGVVYQETQYF
.	TRBV27	TRBJ1-1	.	TGTGCCAGCAGCTCCGGCCCCGGGAGCACTGAAGCTTTCTTT	CASSSGPGSTEAFF
.	TRBV7-3	TRBJ2-1	once	TGTGCCAGCAGGGAAGGGGAATACAATGAGCAGTTCTTC	CASREGEYNEQFF
.	TRBV27	TRBJ2-3	.	TGTGCCAGCAGTTTTGGACACACCACAGATACGCAGTATTTT	CASSFGHTTDTQYF
.	TRBV7-9	TRBJ1-4	few	TGTGCCAGCAGCTCTAGTACAGGGAAAGGTGAAAAACTGTTTTTT	CASSSSTGKGEKLFF
.	TRBV7-8	TRBJ1-1	.	TGTGCCAGCAGCTTATCAGGGAACACTGAAGCTTTCTTT	CASSLSGNTEAFF
TRBD1	TRBV28	TRBJ1-2	.	TGTGCCAGCTGGGGGGGCGGGACAGGGCTAGGTGGCTACACCTTC	CASWGGGTGLGGYTF
.	TRBV19	TRBJ1-1	.	TGTGCCAGTAGTATTTCGACAGGCTTTGAAGCTTTCTTT	CASSISTGFEAFF
TRBD2	TRBV7-9	TRBJ2-1	once	TGTGCCAGCAGCCCGAGTATTGGACTAGCCCCTACCTACAATGAGCAGTTCTTC	CASSPSIGLAPTYNEQFF
.	TRBV3-1/TRBV3-2	TRBJ2-2	.	TGTGCCAGCAGCCAAGAGTCCTTGAGCGGGTTGGCGACCGGGGAGCTGTTTTTT	CASSQESLSGLATGELFF
.	TRBV7-9	TRBJ1-4	.	TGTGCCAGCAGCTTAGGGTCGGGAGCGGGAAATGAAAAACTGTTTTTT	CASSLGSGAGNEKLFF
TRBD1	TRBV7-2	TRBJ1-2	few	TGTGCCAGCAGCCCGGGACAGGGTAATGGCTACACCTTC	CASSPGQGNGYTF
TRBD1	TRBV5-1	TRBJ2-7	.	TGCGCCAGCAGCTTGACAGGGGGTTCGGACGAGCAGTACTTC	CASSLTGGSDEQYF
.	TRBV7-3	TRBJ2-7	.	TGTGCCAGCAGCTTACCAGGGTCCGAGCAGTACTTC	CASSLPGSEQYF
TRBD1	TRBV7-6	TRBJ1-2	.	TGTGCCAGCAGCTCGAGACAGGGGGTCTATGGCTACACCTTC	CASSSRQGVYGYTF
TRBD1	TRBV29-1	TRBJ2-2	.	TGCAGCGTTAGGACAGGGAGTTCCCACGGGGAGCTGTTTTTT	CSVRTGSSHGELFF
.	TRBV19	TRBJ1-4	.	TGTGCCAGTAGTATTAGTACAGCAGCAGAAAAACTGTTTTTT	CASSISTAAEKLFF
TRBD2	TRBV30	TRBJ2-7	.	TGTGCCTGGAGCCTAGATGGACTAGTTTCCTACGAGCAGTACTTC	CAWSLDGLVSYEQYF
.	TRBV18	TRBJ1-1	once	TGTGCCAGCTCACCGACGGGTGTTACTGAAGCTTTCTTT	CASSPTGVTEAFF
.	TRBV5-1	TRBJ1-4	.	TGCGCCAGCAGCTTAGATTCGACAGTCAATGAAAAACTGTTTTTT	CASSLDSTVNEKLFF
TRBD2	TRBV28	TRBJ2-1	.	TGTGCCAGCAGTTTAGGCGGGAGGGAGAGGGAGCAGTTCTTC	CASSLGGREREQFF
.	TRBV30	TRBJ1-2	.	TGTGCCTGGAGCCTACAGGGCGCCTACACCTTC	CAWSLQGAYTF
TRBD1	TRBV30	TRBJ1-2	.	TGTGCCTGGGCCAGGGGGGACTATGGCTACACCTTC	CAWARGDYGYTF
.	TRBV6-1	TRBJ1-5	few	TGTGCCAGCAGTGAAGACCGGGGGGGCAATCAGCCCCAGCATTTT	CASSEDRGGNQPQHF
.	TRBV5-4	TRBJ1-1	.	TGTGCCAGCAGCTTGGCCATCATGGGGGGCACTGAAGCTTTCTTT	CASSLAIMGGTEAFF
.	TRBV27	TRBJ2-7	.	TGTGCCAGCAGTTCTAAGACAGTCACCTACGAGCAGTACTTC	CASSSKTVTYEQYF
.	TRBV6-4	TRBJ2-3	.	TGTGCCAGCAGTCGTTCGAGTGAGAGTTCTGTTTATCCGGGCACAGATACGCAGTATTTT	CASSRSSESSVYPGTDTQYF
.	TRBV28	TRBJ1-3	.	TGTGCCAGCGGGAGCTCTGGAAACACCATATATTTT	CASGSSGNTIYF
.	TRBV5-1	TRBJ2-3	.	TGCGCCAGCAGCTTGGAATGGGGCTCTGGCACAGATACGCAGTATTTT	CASSLEWGSGTDTQYF
TRBD2	TRBV20-1	TRBJ2-6	.	TGCAGTGCTAGTCTAGCGGGGATCTCTGGGGCCAACGTCCTGACTTTC	CSASLAGISGANVLTF
TRBD1	TRBV7-2	TRBJ1-2	.	TGTGCCAGCAGCTTAGCCGGACAGGGCGGTGGCTACACCTTC	CASSLAGQGGGYTF
.	TRBV28	TRBJ1-2	.	TGTGCCAGCAGTTTCCCCCTACACTATGGCTACACCTTC	CASSFPLHYGYTF
TRBD2	TRBV7-6	TRBJ2-7	once	TGTGCCAGCAGCTTAGCCACTAGCGGGGGGACCTACGAGCAGTACTTC	CASSLATSGGTYEQYF
TRBD1	TRBV7-2	TRBJ1-2	.	TGTGCCAGCAGCTTAGGGGGGGACAGGGTTCGCGGTGGCTACACCTTC	CASSLGGDRVRGGYTF
.	TRBV28	TRBJ1-1	.	TGTGCCAGCAGCCTCCGGTTGGCTGAAGCTTTCTTT	CASSLRLAEAFF
.	TRBV19	TRBJ1-3	.	TGTGCCAGTAGTAGGCCCCGCTCGGGAGTTGCTGGAAACACCATATATTTT	CASSRPRSGVAGNTIYF
TRBD1	TRBV29-1	TRBJ1-2	.	TGCAGCGCTACTTGGGACAGGAGCTATGGCTACACCTTC	CSATWDRSYGYTF
.	TRBV15	TRBJ1-2	once	TGTGCCACCAGCAGAGATAGGGTGACCGCCGGGGATGGGGGCTACACCTTC	CATSRDRVTAGDGGYTF
.	TRBV27	TRBJ1-2	.	TGTGCCAGCAGTTTATCGATAGGGGTGAGGTATGGCTACACCTTC	CASSLSIGVRYGYTF
TRBD1	TRBV27	TRBJ1-2	.	TGTGCCAGCAGTTCTCCGGGACAGGGGGTCTATGGCTACACCTTC	CASSSPGQGVYGYTF
.	TRBV18	TRBJ2-1	.	TGTGCCAGCTCACCACTTAAGGCGGAAGTAAAATCGTTCTTC	CASSPLKAEVKSFF
.	TRBV5-1	TRBJ1-5	.	TGCGCCAGCAGCTTGGACGGAGGTTCAAATCAGCCCCAGCATTTT	CASSLDGGSNQPQHF
TRBD2	TRBV7-2	TRBJ2-1	.	TGTGCCAGCAGATCGGGGGGGAGCAATGAGCAGTTCTTC	CASRSGGSNEQFF
TRBD2	TRBV5-1	TRBJ2-7	.	TGCGCCAGCAGCACTCTAGCGGGAGTCTTCTACGAGCAGTACTTC	CASSTLAGVFYEQYF